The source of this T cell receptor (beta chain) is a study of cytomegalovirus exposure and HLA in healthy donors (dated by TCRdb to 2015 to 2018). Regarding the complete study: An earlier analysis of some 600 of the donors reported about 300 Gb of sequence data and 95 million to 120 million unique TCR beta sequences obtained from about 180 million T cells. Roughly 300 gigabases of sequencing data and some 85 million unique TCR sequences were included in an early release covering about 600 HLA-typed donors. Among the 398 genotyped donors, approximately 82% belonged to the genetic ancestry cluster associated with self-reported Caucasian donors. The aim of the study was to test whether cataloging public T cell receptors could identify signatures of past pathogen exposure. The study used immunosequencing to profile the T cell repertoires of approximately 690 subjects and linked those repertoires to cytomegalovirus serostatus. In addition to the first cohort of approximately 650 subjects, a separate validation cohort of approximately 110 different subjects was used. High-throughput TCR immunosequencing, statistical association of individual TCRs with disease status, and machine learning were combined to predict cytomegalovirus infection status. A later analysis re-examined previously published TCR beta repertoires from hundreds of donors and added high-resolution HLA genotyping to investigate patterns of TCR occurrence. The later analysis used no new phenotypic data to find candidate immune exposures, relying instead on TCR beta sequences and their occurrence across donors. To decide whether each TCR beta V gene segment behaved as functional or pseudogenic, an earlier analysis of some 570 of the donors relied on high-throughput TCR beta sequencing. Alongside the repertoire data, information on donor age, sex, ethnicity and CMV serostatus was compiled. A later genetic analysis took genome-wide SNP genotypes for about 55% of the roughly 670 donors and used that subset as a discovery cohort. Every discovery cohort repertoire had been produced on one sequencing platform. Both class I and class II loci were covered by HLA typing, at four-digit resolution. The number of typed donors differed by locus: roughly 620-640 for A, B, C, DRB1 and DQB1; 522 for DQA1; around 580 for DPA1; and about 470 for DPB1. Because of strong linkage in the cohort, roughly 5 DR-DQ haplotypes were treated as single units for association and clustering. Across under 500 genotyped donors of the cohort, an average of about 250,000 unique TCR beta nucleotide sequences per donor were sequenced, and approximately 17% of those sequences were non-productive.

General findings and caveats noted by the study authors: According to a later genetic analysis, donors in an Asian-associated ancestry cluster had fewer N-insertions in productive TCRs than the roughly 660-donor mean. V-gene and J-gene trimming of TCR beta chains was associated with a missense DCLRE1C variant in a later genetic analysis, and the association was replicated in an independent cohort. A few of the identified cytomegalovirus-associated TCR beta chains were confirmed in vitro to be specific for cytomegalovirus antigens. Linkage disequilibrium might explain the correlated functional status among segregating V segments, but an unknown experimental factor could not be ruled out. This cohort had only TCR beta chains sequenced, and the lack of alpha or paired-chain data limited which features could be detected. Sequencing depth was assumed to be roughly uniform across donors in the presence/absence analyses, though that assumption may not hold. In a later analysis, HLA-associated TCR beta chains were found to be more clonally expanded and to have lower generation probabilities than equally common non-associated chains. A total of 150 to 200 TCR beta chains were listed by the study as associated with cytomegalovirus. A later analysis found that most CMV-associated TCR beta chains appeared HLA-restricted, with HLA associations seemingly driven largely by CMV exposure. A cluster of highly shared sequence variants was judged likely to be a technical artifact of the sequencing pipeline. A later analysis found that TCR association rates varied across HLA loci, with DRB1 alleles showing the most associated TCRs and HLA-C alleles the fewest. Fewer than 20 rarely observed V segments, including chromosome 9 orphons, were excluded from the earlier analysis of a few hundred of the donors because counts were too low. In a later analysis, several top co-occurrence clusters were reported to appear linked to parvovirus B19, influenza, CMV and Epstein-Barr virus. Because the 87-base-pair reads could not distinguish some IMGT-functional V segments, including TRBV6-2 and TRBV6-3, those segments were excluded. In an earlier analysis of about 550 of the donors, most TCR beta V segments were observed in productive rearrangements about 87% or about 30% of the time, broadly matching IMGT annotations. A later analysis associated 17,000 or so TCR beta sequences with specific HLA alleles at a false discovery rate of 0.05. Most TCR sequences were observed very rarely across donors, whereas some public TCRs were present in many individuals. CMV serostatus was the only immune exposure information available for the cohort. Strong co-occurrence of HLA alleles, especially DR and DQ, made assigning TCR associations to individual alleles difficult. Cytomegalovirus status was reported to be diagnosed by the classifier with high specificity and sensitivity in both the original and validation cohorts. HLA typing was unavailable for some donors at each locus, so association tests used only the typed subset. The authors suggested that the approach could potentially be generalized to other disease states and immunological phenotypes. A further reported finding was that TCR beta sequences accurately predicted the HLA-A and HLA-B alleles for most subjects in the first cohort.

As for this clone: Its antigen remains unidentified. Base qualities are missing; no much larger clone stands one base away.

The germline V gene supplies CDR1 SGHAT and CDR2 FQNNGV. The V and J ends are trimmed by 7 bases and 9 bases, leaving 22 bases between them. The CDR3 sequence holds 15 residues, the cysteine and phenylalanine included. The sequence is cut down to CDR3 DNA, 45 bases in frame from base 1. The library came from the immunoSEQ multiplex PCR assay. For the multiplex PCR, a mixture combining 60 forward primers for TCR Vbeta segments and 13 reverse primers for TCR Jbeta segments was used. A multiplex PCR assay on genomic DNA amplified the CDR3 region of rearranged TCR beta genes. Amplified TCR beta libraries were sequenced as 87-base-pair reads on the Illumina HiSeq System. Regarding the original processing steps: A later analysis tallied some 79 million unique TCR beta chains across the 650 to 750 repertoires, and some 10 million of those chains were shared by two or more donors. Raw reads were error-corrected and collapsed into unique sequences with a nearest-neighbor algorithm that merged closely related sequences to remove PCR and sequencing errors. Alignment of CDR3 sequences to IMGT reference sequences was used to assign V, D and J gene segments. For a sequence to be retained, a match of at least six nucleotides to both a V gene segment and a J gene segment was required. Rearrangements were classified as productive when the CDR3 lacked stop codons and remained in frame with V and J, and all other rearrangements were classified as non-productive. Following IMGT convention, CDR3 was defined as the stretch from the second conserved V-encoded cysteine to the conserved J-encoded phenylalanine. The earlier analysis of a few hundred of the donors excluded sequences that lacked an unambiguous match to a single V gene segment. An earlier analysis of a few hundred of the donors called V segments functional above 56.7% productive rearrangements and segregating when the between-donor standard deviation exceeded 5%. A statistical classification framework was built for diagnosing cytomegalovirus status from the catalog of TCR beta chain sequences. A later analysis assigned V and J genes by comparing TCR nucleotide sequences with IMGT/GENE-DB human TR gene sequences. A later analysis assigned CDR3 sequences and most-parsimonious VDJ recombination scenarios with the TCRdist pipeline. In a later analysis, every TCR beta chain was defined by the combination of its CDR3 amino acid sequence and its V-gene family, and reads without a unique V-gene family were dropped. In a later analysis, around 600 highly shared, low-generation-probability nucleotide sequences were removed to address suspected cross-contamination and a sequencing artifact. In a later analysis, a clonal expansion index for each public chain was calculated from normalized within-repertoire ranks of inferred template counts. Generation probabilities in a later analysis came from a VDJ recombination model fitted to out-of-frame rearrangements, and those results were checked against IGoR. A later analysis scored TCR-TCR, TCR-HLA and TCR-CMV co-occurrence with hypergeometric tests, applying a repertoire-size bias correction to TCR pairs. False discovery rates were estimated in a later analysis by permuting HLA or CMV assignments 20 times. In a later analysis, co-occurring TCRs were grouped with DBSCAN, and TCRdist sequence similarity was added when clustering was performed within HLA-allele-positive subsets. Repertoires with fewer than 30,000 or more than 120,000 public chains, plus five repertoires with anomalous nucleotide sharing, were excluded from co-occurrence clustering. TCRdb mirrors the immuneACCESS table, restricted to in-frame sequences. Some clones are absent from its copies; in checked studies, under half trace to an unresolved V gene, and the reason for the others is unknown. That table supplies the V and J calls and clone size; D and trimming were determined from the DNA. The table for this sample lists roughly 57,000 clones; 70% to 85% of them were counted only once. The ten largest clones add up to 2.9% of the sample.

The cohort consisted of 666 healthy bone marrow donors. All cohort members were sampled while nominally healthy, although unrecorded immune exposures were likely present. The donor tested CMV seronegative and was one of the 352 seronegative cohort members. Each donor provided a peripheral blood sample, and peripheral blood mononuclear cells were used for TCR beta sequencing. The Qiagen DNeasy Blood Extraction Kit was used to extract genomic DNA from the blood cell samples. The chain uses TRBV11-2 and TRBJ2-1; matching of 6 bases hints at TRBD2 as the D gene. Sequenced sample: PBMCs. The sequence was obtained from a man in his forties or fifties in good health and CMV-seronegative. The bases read TGTGCCAGCACCTACGGGACTCCCCGTCCGGGTGAGCAGTTCTTC. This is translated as CASTYGTPRPGEQFF.